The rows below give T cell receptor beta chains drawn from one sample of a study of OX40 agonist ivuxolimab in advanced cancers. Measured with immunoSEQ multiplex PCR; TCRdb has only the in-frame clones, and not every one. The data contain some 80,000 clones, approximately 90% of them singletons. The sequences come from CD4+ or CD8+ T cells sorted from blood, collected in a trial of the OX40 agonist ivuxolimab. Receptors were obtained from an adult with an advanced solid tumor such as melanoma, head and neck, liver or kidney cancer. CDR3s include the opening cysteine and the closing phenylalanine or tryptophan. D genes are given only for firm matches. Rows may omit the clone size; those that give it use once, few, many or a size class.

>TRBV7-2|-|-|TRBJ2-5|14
TGTGCCAGCAGCCGAGGGGGCGGGAGGGAGACCCAGTACTTC
CASSRGGGRETQYF
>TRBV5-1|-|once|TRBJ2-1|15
TGCGCCAGCAGCATAGGGGCTAGCGCCCTGGGCGAGCAGTTCTTC
CASSIGASALGEQFF
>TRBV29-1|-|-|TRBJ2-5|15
TGCAGCGTTGAAGTTTGGAGGGCTAGGCGAGAGACCCAGTACTTC
CSVEVWRARRETQYF
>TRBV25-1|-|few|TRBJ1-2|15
TGTGCCAGCAGCCCCCCGGGGCCCCAACATTATGGCTACACCTTC
CASSPPGPQHYGYTF
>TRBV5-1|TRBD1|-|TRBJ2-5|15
TGCGCCAGCAGCTTGGGGACAGGTTTCGGGGAGACCCAGTACTTC
CASSLGTGFGETQYF
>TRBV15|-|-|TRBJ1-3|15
TGTGCCACCAGCAGAGTGGGGGGCACTGGAAACACCATATATTTT
CATSRVGGTGNTIYF
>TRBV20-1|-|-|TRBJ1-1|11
TGCAGTGCCAAAAAACGGGAAGAAGCTTTCTTT
CSAKKREEAFF
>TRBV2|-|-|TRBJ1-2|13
TGTGCCAGCAGTGAAAGGACAAACTATGGCTACACCTTC
CASSERTNYGYTF
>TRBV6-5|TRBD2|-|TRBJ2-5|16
TGTGCCAGCAGTTACTCGGGGGGGGTAGTTGGAGAGACCCAGTACTTC
CASSYSGGVVGETQYF
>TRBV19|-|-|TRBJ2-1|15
TGTGCCAGTAGTAGCCTTCCGGGGAGATACAATGAGCAGTTCTTC
CASSSLPGRYNEQFF